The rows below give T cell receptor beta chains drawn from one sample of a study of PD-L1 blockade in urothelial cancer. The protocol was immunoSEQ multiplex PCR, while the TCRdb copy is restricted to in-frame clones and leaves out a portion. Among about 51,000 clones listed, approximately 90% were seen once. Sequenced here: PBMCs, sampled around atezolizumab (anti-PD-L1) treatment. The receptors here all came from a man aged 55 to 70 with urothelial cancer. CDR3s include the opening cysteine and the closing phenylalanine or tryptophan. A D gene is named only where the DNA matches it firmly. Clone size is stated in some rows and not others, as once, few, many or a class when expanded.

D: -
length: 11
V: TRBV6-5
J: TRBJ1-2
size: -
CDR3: CASSYAGVYTF
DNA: TGTGCCAGCAGTTACGCCGGGGTTTACACCTTC

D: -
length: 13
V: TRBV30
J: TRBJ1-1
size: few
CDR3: CAFNRDLNTEAFF
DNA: TGTGCCTTCAACAGGGACCTGAACACTGAAGCTTTCTTT

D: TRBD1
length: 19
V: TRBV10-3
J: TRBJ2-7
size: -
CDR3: CAISESNSGGSGQGFEQYF
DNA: TGTGCCATCAGTGAGTCGAATAGTGGAGGGTCTGGACAGGGGTTCGAGCAGTACTTC

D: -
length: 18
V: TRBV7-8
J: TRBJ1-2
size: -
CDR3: CASSLGTEDRLRNRGYTF
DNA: TGTGCCAGCAGCTTAGGGACAGAGGACCGTCTGCGGAATCGAGGCTACACCTTC

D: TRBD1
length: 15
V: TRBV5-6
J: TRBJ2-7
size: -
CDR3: CASSWGQGTSYEQYF
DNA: TGTGCCAGCAGCTGGGGACAGGGGACCTCCTACGAGCAGTACTTC

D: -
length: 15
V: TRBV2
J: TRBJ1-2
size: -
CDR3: CASRATGTWGYGYTF
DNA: TGTGCCAGCAGGGCAACAGGCACCTGGGGCTATGGCTACACCTTC

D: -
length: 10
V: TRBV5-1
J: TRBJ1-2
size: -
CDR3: CASPSYGYTF
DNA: TGCGCCAGCCCCAGCTATGGCTACACCTTC

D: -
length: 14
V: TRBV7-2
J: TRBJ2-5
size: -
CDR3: CASSLGGGGETQYF
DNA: TGTGCCAGCAGCTTAGGTGGCGGCGGGGAGACCCAGTACTTC

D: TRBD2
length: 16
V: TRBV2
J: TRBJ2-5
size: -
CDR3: CASRPGLAGGPETQYF
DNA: TGTGCCAGCAGACCGGGACTAGCGGGGGGGCCGGAGACCCAGTACTTC

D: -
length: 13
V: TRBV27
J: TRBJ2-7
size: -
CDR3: CASSPSDTYEQYF
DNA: TGTGCCAGCAGCCCTAGCGACACCTACGAGCAGTACTTC

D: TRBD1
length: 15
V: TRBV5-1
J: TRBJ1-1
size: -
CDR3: CASSLWGQTNTEAFF
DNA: TGCGCCAGCAGCTTGTGGGGACAGACGAACACTGAAGCTTTCTTT

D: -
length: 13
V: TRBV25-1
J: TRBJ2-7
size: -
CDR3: CASNLPVTYEQYF
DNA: TGTGCCAGCAACCTACCCGTTACCTACGAGCAGTACTTC

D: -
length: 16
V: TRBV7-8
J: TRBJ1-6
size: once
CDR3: CASSLAGQNYNSPLHF
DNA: TGTGCCAGCAGCTTAGCAGGACAGAATTATAATTCACCCCTCCACTTT

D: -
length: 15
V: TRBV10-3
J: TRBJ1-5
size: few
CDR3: CAISESGASNQPQHF
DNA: TGTGCCATCAGTGAGTCGGGGGCAAGCAATCAGCCCCAGCATTTT

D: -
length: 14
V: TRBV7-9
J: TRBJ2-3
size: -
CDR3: CASSFDTHHDTQYF
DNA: TGTGCCAGCAGCTTCGACACCCACCACGATACGCAGTATTTT

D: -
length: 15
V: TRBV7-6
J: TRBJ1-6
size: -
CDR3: CASSSPGPHNSPLHF
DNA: TGTGCCAGCAGCTCTCCGGGTCCCCATAATTCACCCCTCCACTTT

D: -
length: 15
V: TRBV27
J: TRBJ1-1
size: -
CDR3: CASSLSRDLNTEAFF
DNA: TGTGCCAGCAGTTTATCGAGAGACTTGAACACTGAAGCTTTCTTT

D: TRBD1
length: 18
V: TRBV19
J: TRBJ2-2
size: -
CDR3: CASSPGQGVRVTAGELFF
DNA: TGTGCCAGTAGTCCGGGACAGGGGGTAAGAGTTACCGCCGGGGAGCTGTTTTTT

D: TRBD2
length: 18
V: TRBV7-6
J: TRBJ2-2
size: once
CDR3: CASSVGTSGGANTGELFF
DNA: TGTGCCAGCAGCGTAGGGACTAGCGGGGGGGCGAACACCGGGGAGCTGTTTTTT

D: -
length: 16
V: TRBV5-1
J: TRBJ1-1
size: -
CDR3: CASSLVATEMNTEAFF
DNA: TGCGCCAGCAGCTTGGTGGCGACAGAAATGAACACTGAAGCTTTCTTT

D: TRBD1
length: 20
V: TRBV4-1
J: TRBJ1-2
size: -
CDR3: CASSQVMLGLGTGTNYGYTF
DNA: TGCGCCAGCAGCCAAGTGATGTTGGGATTAGGGACAGGGACTAACTATGGCTACACCTTC

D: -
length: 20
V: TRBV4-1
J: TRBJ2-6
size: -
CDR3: CASSQASGQPGYSGANVLTF
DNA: TGCGCCAGCAGCCAGGCTTCCGGACAGCCCGGTTACTCTGGGGCCAACGTCCTGACTTTC

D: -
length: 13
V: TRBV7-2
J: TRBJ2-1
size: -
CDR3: CASSLLLAHEQFF
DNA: TGTGCCAGCAGCTTACTACTAGCCCATGAGCAGTTCTTC

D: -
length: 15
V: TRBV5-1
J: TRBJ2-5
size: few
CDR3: CASSLGAGRTETQYF
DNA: TGCGCCAGCAGCTTGGGGGCGGGCAGGACAGAGACCCAGTACTTC

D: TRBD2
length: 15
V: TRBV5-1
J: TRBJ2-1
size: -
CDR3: CATKTSGGAVGEQFF
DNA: TGCGCGACGAAGACTAGCGGGGGGGCCGTTGGGGAGCAGTTCTTC

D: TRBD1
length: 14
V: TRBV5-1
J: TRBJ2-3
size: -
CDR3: CASRAGTDTDTQYF
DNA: TGCGCCAGCCGCGCCGGGACAGACACAGATACGCAGTATTTT

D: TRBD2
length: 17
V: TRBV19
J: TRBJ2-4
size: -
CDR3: CASSFQAGLAAKNIQYF
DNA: TGTGCCAGTAGTTTCCAAGCGGGGTTGGCGGCCAAAAACATTCAGTACTTC